A selection of T cell receptor beta chains follows, all from one sample in a study of CD8 T cells in ankylosing spondylitis. TCRdb re-called the 5' RACE reads through MiXCR, storing one row per CDR3 protein. The data hold roughly 140,000 distinct CDR3 sequences, with about 42% observed a single time. Material for sequencing was synovial fluid, either unsorted or a sorted T cell fraction (not recorded which). These receptors were obtained from a male donor with ankylosing spondylitis. Both conserved end residues are part of each CDR3. Fields, in order: clone size, D gene, V gene, J gene, CDR3 DNA, CDR3 protein. The D gene is left open where the match is weak. Clone size, where shown, is once, few, many, or a class for clones that have expanded.

clone size: NA; D gene: NA; V gene: TRBV28; J gene: TRBJ2-7; CDR3 DNA: TGTGCCAGTAGCCGAGCCGAGCAGTACTTC; CDR3 protein: CASSRAEQYF
clone size: few; D gene: NA; V gene: TRBV28; J gene: TRBJ2-3; CDR3 DNA: TGTGCCAGCAGTAATGGAGCGGGCATCACAGATACGCAGTATTTT; CDR3 protein: CASSNGAGITDTQYF
clone size: many; D gene: TRBD2; V gene: TRBV30; J gene: TRBJ2-2; CDR3 DNA: TGTGCCTGGAGAGCGGGACTAGCCGACACCGGGGAGCTGTTTTTT; CDR3 protein: CAWRAGLADTGELFF
clone size: NA; D gene: TRBD2; V gene: TRBV7-2; J gene: TRBJ2-1; CDR3 DNA: TGTGCCAGCAGCACCAGCGGGACCTACAATGAGCAGTTCTTC; CDR3 protein: CASSTSGTYNEQFF
clone size: NA; D gene: NA; V gene: TRBV10-2; J gene: TRBJ2-3; CDR3 DNA: TGCGCCAGCAGTGACCGGGACAACACAGATACGCAGTATTTT; CDR3 protein: CASSDRDNTDTQYF
clone size: NA; D gene: NA; V gene: TRBV19; J gene: TRBJ2-7; CDR3 DNA: TGTGCCAGTAGCCCATCACCGGAGGCGGGGGAGCAGTACTTC; CDR3 protein: CASSPSPEAGEQYF
clone size: few; D gene: NA; V gene: TRBV4-3; J gene: TRBJ1-1; CDR3 DNA: TGCGCCAGCAGCCAATACAGGGAGAACACTGAAGCTTTCTTT; CDR3 protein: CASSQYRENTEAFF
clone size: NA; D gene: NA; V gene: TRBV14; J gene: TRBJ1-6; CDR3 DNA: TGTGCCAGCAGCCAGGCTTTTGATGAATCACCCCTCCACTTT; CDR3 protein: CASSQAFDESPLHF
clone size: few; D gene: TRBD2; V gene: TRBV9; J gene: TRBJ2-3; CDR3 DNA: TGTGCCAGCAGCGGACTAGCGGGGGGTCGCACAGATACGCAGTATTTT; CDR3 protein: CASSGLAGGRTDTQYF
clone size: NA; D gene: TRBD1; V gene: TRBV30; J gene: TRBJ1-6; CDR3 DNA: TGTGCCTGGAGTCTAGGACAGGGAAATTCACCCCTCCACTTT; CDR3 protein: CAWSLGQGNSPLHF
clone size: few; D gene: NA; V gene: TRBV7-8; J gene: TRBJ2-3; CDR3 DNA: TGTGCCAGCAGCCCGGGTCAATGGGGAGATACGCAGTATTTT; CDR3 protein: CASSPGQWGDTQYF
clone size: many; D gene: TRBD1; V gene: TRBV6-1; J gene: TRBJ2-1; CDR3 DNA: TGTGCCAGCAGTCCCGGGACAGAATCGGGTGAGCAGTTCTTC; CDR3 protein: CASSPGTESGEQFF
clone size: NA; D gene: TRBD1; V gene: TRBV20-1; J gene: TRBJ2-7; CDR3 DNA: TGCAGTGCGAGGGGACAGGGGATCCCCTACGAGCAGTACTTC; CDR3 protein: CSARGQGIPYEQYF
clone size: few; D gene: NA; V gene: TRBV7-9; J gene: TRBJ2-5; CDR3 DNA: TGTGCCAGCAGCTTAGCGCAAGAATCGACCCAGTACTTC; CDR3 protein: CASSLAQESTQYF
clone size: NA; D gene: NA; V gene: TRBV4-1; J gene: TRBJ1-4; CDR3 DNA: TGCGCCAGCAGCCCCCGGGGATTGCGAGTAAAACTGTTTTTT; CDR3 protein: CASSPRGLRVKLFF
clone size: few; D gene: NA; V gene: TRBV20-1; J gene: TRBJ1-1; CDR3 DNA: TGCAGTGCTAGATTACAGGAGAAATCTAACACTGAAGCTTTCTTT; CDR3 protein: CSARLQEKSNTEAFF
clone size: NA; D gene: TRBD1; V gene: TRBV23-1; J gene: TRBJ2-3; CDR3 DNA: TGCGCCAGCAGTCACCAGGGACAGGGGGCGCTAGATACGCAGTATTTT; CDR3 protein: CASSHQGQGALDTQYF
clone size: NA; D gene: NA; V gene: TRBV7-9; J gene: TRBJ2-1; CDR3 DNA: TGTGCCAGCAGCTCACAGGGAAAGCAGTTCTTC; CDR3 protein: CASSSQGKQFF
clone size: few; D gene: NA; V gene: TRBV5-1; J gene: TRBJ2-1; CDR3 DNA: TGCGCCAGCAGCTTATCCGTCCCCCCCCATGAGCAGTTCTTC; CDR3 protein: CASSLSVPPHEQFF
clone size: NA; D gene: TRBD2; V gene: TRBV7-9; J gene: TRBJ2-7; CDR3 DNA: TGTGCCAGCAGCTTAGTATCGAGACTAGCGGGCCCCTACGAGCAGTACTTC; CDR3 protein: CASSLVSRLAGPYEQYF
clone size: NA; D gene: NA; V gene: TRBV12-3/TRBV12-4; J gene: TRBJ2-5; CDR3 DNA: TGTGCCAGCAGTCCACGGGCCCGTGAGACCCAGTACTTC; CDR3 protein: CASSPRARETQYF
clone size: NA; D gene: NA; V gene: TRBV4-1; J gene: TRBJ1-3; CDR3 DNA: TGCGCCAGCAGCCACCGACAGTCCTCCTACTCTGGAAACACCATATATTTT; CDR3 protein: CASSHRQSSYSGNTIYF
clone size: NA; D gene: TRBD2; V gene: TRBV5-1; J gene: TRBJ2-1; CDR3 DNA: TGCGCCAGCAGCTCGCACAGGGATCTAGCGGGCAATGAGCAGTTCTTC; CDR3 protein: CASSSHRDLAGNEQFF
clone size: NA; D gene: NA; V gene: TRBV5-1; J gene: TRBJ2-7; CDR3 DNA: TGCGCCAGCAGCCCCCTTGGGGGGCCGCTTAGGGAGCAGTACTTC; CDR3 protein: CASSPLGGPLREQYF
clone size: few; D gene: NA; V gene: TRBV5-6; J gene: TRBJ2-5; CDR3 DNA: TGTGCCAGCAGCTCCCCATTCGGGGGAAAGGGAGAGACCCAGTACTTC; CDR3 protein: CASSSPFGGKGETQYF
clone size: NA; D gene: TRBD1; V gene: TRBV7-9; J gene: TRBJ1-6; CDR3 DNA: TGTGCCAGCAGCTTAGGAGGACAGGGGAATAATTCACCCCTCCACTTT; CDR3 protein: CASSLGGQGNNSPLHF
clone size: few; D gene: NA; V gene: TRBV4-2; J gene: TRBJ2-7; CDR3 DNA: TGTGCCAGCAGCCAATATGACCTGTCGGACGAGCAGTACTTC; CDR3 protein: CASSQYDLSDEQYF
clone size: few; D gene: NA; V gene: TRBV29-1; J gene: TRBJ1-1; CDR3 DNA: TGCAGCGTTGAAGAGGGGGCAGGGGACACTGAAGCTTTCTTT; CDR3 protein: CSVEEGAGDTEAFF
clone size: NA; D gene: TRBD2; V gene: TRBV5-1; J gene: TRBJ2-1; CDR3 DNA: TGCGCCAGCAGGTGGACTAGCGCATTCAATGAGCAGTTCTTC; CDR3 protein: CASRWTSAFNEQFF
clone size: NA; D gene: NA; V gene: TRBV12-3/TRBV12-4; J gene: TRBJ1-5; CDR3 DNA: TGTGCCAGCAGCCGAGGCAGGGAGGCCCCCCTTAGCAATCAGCCCCAGCATTTT; CDR3 protein: CASSRGREAPLSNQPQHF
clone size: many; D gene: NA; V gene: TRBV28; J gene: TRBJ2-4; CDR3 DNA: TGTGCCAGCAGTTTAGGGGCCGGGGATTTAGCCAAAAACATTCAGTACTTC; CDR3 protein: CASSLGAGDLAKNIQYF
clone size: many; D gene: TRBD2; V gene: TRBV20-1; J gene: TRBJ2-7; CDR3 DNA: TGCAGTGCTTCACTAGCGGGGATGGAGGAGCAGTACTTC; CDR3 protein: CSASLAGMEEQYF
clone size: NA; D gene: NA; V gene: TRBV12-3/TRBV12-4; J gene: TRBJ2-3; CDR3 DNA: TGTGCCAGCAGTTTTGATTGGGCAGCCACAGATACGCAGTATTTT; CDR3 protein: CASSFDWAATDTQYF
clone size: NA; D gene: NA; V gene: TRBV7-8; J gene: TRBJ1-1; CDR3 DNA: TGTGCCAGCAGCTCACGGGACAAGCTGAACACTGAAGCTTTCTTT; CDR3 protein: CASSSRDKLNTEAFF
clone size: few; D gene: NA; V gene: TRBV12-3/TRBV12-4; J gene: TRBJ2-7; CDR3 DNA: TGTGCCAGCAGTCCAGGTGGCAGGGGGGACGAGCAGTACTTC; CDR3 protein: CASSPGGRGDEQYF
clone size: NA; D gene: TRBD1; V gene: TRBV28; J gene: TRBJ1-1; CDR3 DNA: TGTGCCAGCAGTTTACACGGGACAGGGAACGGGAACACTGAAGCTTTCTTT; CDR3 protein: CASSLHGTGNGNTEAFF
clone size: NA; D gene: NA; V gene: TRBV13; J gene: TRBJ2-2; CDR3 DNA: TGTGCCAGCAGCTTAGGCGGCAATCTGGGCACCGGGGAGCTGTTTTTT; CDR3 protein: CASSLGGNLGTGELFF
clone size: NA; D gene: TRBD2; V gene: TRBV4-1; J gene: TRBJ2-3; CDR3 DNA: TGCGCCAGCAGCCAAGATGCTGCGGGAGGGCAGGGTACGCAGTATTTT; CDR3 protein: CASSQDAAGGQGTQYF
clone size: NA; D gene: NA; V gene: TRBV20-1; J gene: TRBJ2-5; CDR3 DNA: TGCAGTGCCCACGGATCCTGGGAGACCCAGTACTTC; CDR3 protein: CSAHGSWETQYF
clone size: NA; D gene: NA; V gene: TRBV4-1; J gene: TRBJ2-4; CDR3 DNA: TGCGCCAGCAGCCAAGACGGCAGCTTAGCCAAAAACATTCAGTACTTC; CDR3 protein: CASSQDGSLAKNIQYF
clone size: NA; D gene: NA; V gene: TRBV28; J gene: TRBJ2-5; CDR3 DNA: TGTGCCAGCAGCCTAACGAGATTTCAAGAGACCCAGTACTTC; CDR3 protein: CASSLTRFQETQYF
clone size: NA; D gene: NA; V gene: TRBV7-9; J gene: TRBJ2-3; CDR3 DNA: TGTGCCAGCAGCCCCCAGGGTTGGGCTCTTGGCACAGATACGCAGTATTTT; CDR3 protein: CASSPQGWALGTDTQYF
clone size: NA; D gene: NA; V gene: TRBV29-1; J gene: TRBJ2-3; CDR3 DNA: TGCAGCGTTGAAGGGTGTTCAGATACGCAGTATTTT; CDR3 protein: CSVEGCSDTQYF
clone size: NA; D gene: NA; V gene: TRBV6-2/TRBV6-3; J gene: TRBJ2-7; CDR3 DNA: TGTGCCAGCAGCAGTAGGCGCAGGAGGATTCCCGAGCAGTACTTC; CDR3 protein: CASSSRRRRIPEQYF
clone size: few; D gene: NA; V gene: TRBV27; J gene: TRBJ2-2; CDR3 DNA: TGTGCCAGCTCCCCTCAGGGCCCCGGGGAGCTGTTTTTT; CDR3 protein: CASSPQGPGELFF
clone size: NA; D gene: NA; V gene: TRBV6-2/TRBV6-3; J gene: TRBJ2-1; CDR3 DNA: TGTGCCAGCAGTTACTCGGTATTCAATGAGCAGTTCTTC; CDR3 protein: CASSYSVFNEQFF
clone size: once; D gene: TRBD1; V gene: TRBV20-1; J gene: TRBJ1-4; CDR3 DNA: TGCAGTGCTAGAGACCTGGGACAGAAAGAAAAACTGTTTTTT; CDR3 protein: CSARDLGQKEKLFF
clone size: NA; D gene: TRBD1; V gene: TRBV6-5; J gene: TRBJ1-4; CDR3 DNA: TGTGCCAGCAGTTTCTCCCCGACAGGGTGTGAAAAACTGTTTTTT; CDR3 protein: CASSFSPTGCEKLFF
clone size: NA; D gene: NA; V gene: TRBV28; J gene: TRBJ1-2; CDR3 DNA: TGTGCCACCCTGGCCGGGGGGGCCTATGGCTACACCTTC; CDR3 protein: CATLAGGAYGYTF
clone size: once; D gene: TRBD1; V gene: TRBV18; J gene: TRBJ2-3; CDR3 DNA: TGTGCCAGCTCACCTACTATCCGACAGGGGATATTCACAGATACGCAGTATTTT; CDR3 protein: CASSPTIRQGIFTDTQYF